This TCR beta chain is from a study of T cells after yellow fever vaccination. Study-wide points: Among primary-vaccination clones, most reappeared after the booster, at around 97% for CD4 and about 90% for CD8.

This CDR3 contains 16 residues. CDR1 SEHNR and CDR2 FQNEAQ come from the germline V gene (reference sequence). Trimming pared 5 bases from V and 3 bases from J, leaving 20 bases between. From the 5' RACE reads, TCRdb called clonotypes with MiXCR, one entry per CDR3 protein. The sample consists of 250,000 to 400,000 distinct CDR3 sequences, 4.1% of them appearing once. Many counts were recorded for this clonotype. Antigen: not known. The rearrangement uses TRBV7-9 and TRBJ2-7, with D tentatively TRBD1 (6 bases). The sequencing used PBMCs, collected 5 days after the yellow fever booster vaccination. The sequence derives from a man between 18 and 29 years old who received the YFV17D yellow fever vaccine. Written as DNA, the CDR3 is TGTGCCAGCAGCACAACGTACAGGGACCTAAACTACGAGCAGTACGTC. Translation gives CASSTTYRDLNYEQYV.